This entry features one T cell receptor (beta chain) sequence. No antigen is known for it. It was second doses at about 4 or about 12 weeks that were pooled. This sample is part of a study of T cell responses to AZD1222 COVID-19 vaccine. General study findings and limits: Clonal diversity was possibly underestimated, and white British individuals and females predominated among donors.

The CDR3 length is 19 residues. Germline V gene lookup returns CDR1 MGHRA and CDR2 YSYEKL. The V segment lost 3 bases and the J segment 0 bases; nucleotides outside the gene matches: 11. The data were produced by immunoSEQ multiplex PCR, yet TCRdb's version contains in-frame clones alone and is incomplete. Counted here are tens of thousands of clones, approximately 91% occurring once; the ten biggest clones make up roughly 4.9%. This rearrangement joins TRBV4-1 to TRBJ2-6; 7 nucleotides line up with TRBD1. Sequencing was performed on peripheral blood, taken 28 days after the second AZD1222 dose. This TCR was recovered from an adult who received the AZD1222 COVID-19 vaccine. The CDR3 DNA reads as TGCGCCAGCAGCCACCCTAGGGGGCAGGTTAACTCTGGGGCCAACGTCCTGACTTTC. Translating gives CASSHPRGQVNSGANVLTF.